This T cell receptor beta chain derives from a study of shared clonotypes between healthy human individuals. Sequencing was performed with immunoSEQ multiplex PCR; in TCRdb, only in-frame clones are kept and a portion is missing. The data contain roughly 2.2 million clones, more than 85% of them singletons. Germline values: CDR1 ENHRY, CDR2 SYGVKD. CDR3 length: 17 residues. The V end was cut by 4 bases, the J end by 0 bases, with 13 bases between. Overall study results and limits: A reduction in generation probabilities was seen for non-shared clonotypes relative to those shared by all four donors.

About this clone itself: What it recognizes is unknown.

Sequenced: naive CD4+ T cells from PBMCs. Subset given: CD45RA+ positively selected. The receptor comes from a young man in good health. Some clones in this sample may be carry-over from other donors' samples. J is TRBJ2-6 and V is TRBV10-3, with D tentatively TRBD2 (6 bases). In nucleotides, the CDR3 is TGTGCCATCAGTGCGGGGGAGACCTCCTCTGGGGCCAACGTCCTGACTTTC. This encodes CAISAGETSSGANVLTF.